This is a list of T cell receptor beta chains from one sample in a study of molecular identifiers for immune sequencing clone quantification. TCRdb redid the calling of the PCR reads with MiXCR, one entry per CDR3 protein. Of approximately 97,000 distinct CDR3 sequences listed, approximately 24% are singletons. The sequencing sample was made of naive CD8+ T cells from blood, with Jurkat cell RNA spiked in. The receptors were sampled from a human donor in good health. Some libraries in this study had Jurkat cell RNA spiked in. Both conserved end residues are part of each CDR3. Fields, in order: D gene, V gene, clone size, J gene, CDR3 length, CDR3 protein, CDR3 DNA. The D gene is left open where the match is weak. The size of a clone is reported for some rows only, either as once, few or many, or as a class for expanded clones.

D: -; V: TRBV27; size: once; J: TRBJ2-3; length: 14; CDR3: CDSSLYRDTDTQYF; DNA: TGTGACAGCAGTTTGTACAGGGACACAGATACGCAGTATTTT
D: -; V: TRBV3-1; size: many; J: TRBJ2-7; length: 13; CDR3: CASSPGYMDEQYF; DNA: TGTGCCAGCAGCCCCGGATACATGGACGAGCAGTACTTC
D: TRBD2; V: TRBV6-2/TRBV6-3; size: many; J: TRBJ2-3; length: 16; CDR3: CASRPGLAVSTDTQYF; DNA: TGTGCCAGCAGACCAGGACTAGCGGTTTCCACAGATACGCAGTATTTT
D: TRBD2; V: TRBV29-1; size: few; J: TRBJ2-1; length: 18; CDR3: CSVERVGLAGVLRDEQFF; DNA: TGCAGCGTTGAGAGGGTGGGGCTAGCGGGAGTATTACGCGATGAGCAGTTCTTC
D: -; V: TRBV3-1; size: many; J: TRBJ1-1; length: 14; CDR3: CASSHPGTNTEAFF; DNA: TGTGCCAGCAGCCATCCAGGGACGAACACTGAAGCTTTCTTT
D: -; V: TRBV30; size: many; J: TRBJ1-5; length: 15; CDR3: CAWSLRAGGNQPQHF; DNA: TGTGCCTGGAGTCTCAGGGCGGGAGGCAATCAGCCCCAGCATTTT
D: -; V: TRBV4-2; size: few; J: TRBJ1-1; length: 15; CDR3: CASSQDRGMNTEAFF; DNA: TGTGCCAGCAGCCAAGACAGGGGCATGAACACTGAAGCTTTCTTT
D: -; V: TRBV30; size: -; J: TRBJ2-7; length: 12; CDR3: CAWSAVSYEQHF; DNA: TGTGCCTGGAGTGCAGTCTCCTACGAGCAGCACTTC
D: TRBD1; V: TRBV4-3; size: many; J: TRBJ1-1; length: 15; CDR3: CASSETRTGGTEAFF; DNA: TGCGCCAGCAGCGAAACAAGGACAGGGGGCACTGAAGCTTTCTTT
D: TRBD2; V: TRBV7-3; size: -; J: TRBJ2-7; length: 16; CDR3: CASSLEPGLAHYEQYF; DNA: TGTGCCAGCAGCTTGGAACCGGGACTAGCGCATTACGAGCAGTACTTC
D: -; V: TRBV6-2/TRBV6-3; size: many; J: TRBJ1-5; length: 15; CDR3: CASKGAGTRQQPQHF; DNA: TGTGCCAGCAAAGGGGCAGGGACCCGACAGCAGCCCCAGCATTTT
D: -; V: TRBV27; size: once; J: TRBJ2-6; length: 17; CDR3: CATGPGLPSVGANVLPF; DNA: TGTGCCACCGGCCCGGGCCTGCCCTCTGTTGGGGCCAACGTCCTGCCTTTC
D: -; V: TRBV7-6; size: few; J: TRBJ2-3; length: 17; CDR3: CASSLGLGRAITDTQYF; DNA: TGTGCCAGCAGCTTAGGGCTGGGACGGGCGATCACAGATACGCAGTATTTT
D: -; V: TRBV7-9; size: many; J: TRBJ1-2; length: 14; CDR3: CASSMTGETYGYTF; DNA: TGTGCCAGCAGCATGACAGGAGAAACCTATGGCTACACCTTC
D: -; V: TRBV6-2/TRBV6-3; size: many; J: TRBJ2-3; length: 13; CDR3: CASEGGSTDTQYF; DNA: TGTGCCAGCGAGGGCGGATCCACAGATACGCAGTATTTT
D: -; V: TRBV7-9; size: many; J: TRBJ1-1; length: 13; CDR3: CASSPNTNTEAFF; DNA: TGTGCCAGCAGCCCCAACACGAACACTGAAGCTTTCTTT
D: -; V: TRBV27; size: -; J: TRBJ2-3; length: 14; CDR3: CASSLGRSTDTQYF; DNA: TGTGCCAGCAGTTTGGGCAGGAGCACAGATACGCAGTATTTT
D: -; V: TRBV28; size: -; J: TRBJ2-1; length: 12; CDR3: CASSAPGDGQFF; DNA: TGTGCCAGCAGTGCACCCGGGGATGGGCAGTTCTTC
D: -; V: TRBV7-9; size: few; J: TRBJ1-3; length: 12; CDR3: CASSTERNTIYF; DNA: TGTGCCAGCAGCACAGAAAGAAACACCATATATTTT
D: -; V: TRBV14; size: many; J: TRBJ2-3; length: 15; CDR3: CASSPMEGGTDTQYF; DNA: TGTGCCAGCAGCCCAATGGAGGGGGGCACAGATACGCAGTATTTT
D: TRBD2; V: TRBV4-3; size: many; J: TRBJ2-7; length: 17; CDR3: CASSLNARAGGPREQYF; DNA: TGCGCCAGCAGCCTCAATGCTAGAGCGGGGGGGCCACGGGAGCAGTACTTC
D: TRBD1; V: TRBV9; size: -; J: TRBJ2-7; length: 15; CDR3: CASSGGTGDPYEQYF; DNA: TGTGCCAGCAGCGGGGGGACAGGGGACCCCTACGAGCAGTACTTC
D: TRBD1; V: TRBV3-1; size: few; J: TRBJ1-5; length: 15; CDR3: CAGSQDRGSGGPQHF; DNA: TGTGCCGGCAGCCAAGACAGGGGTTCGGGAGGGCCCCAGCATTTT
D: TRBD2; V: TRBV27; size: many; J: TRBJ2-3; length: 15; CDR3: CASSSSGTSVNTQYF; DNA: TGTGCCAGCTCTAGCTCCGGGACTAGCGTGAATACGCAGTATTTT
D: -; V: TRBV28; size: -; J: TRBJ2-1; length: 16; CDR3: CASSLFEGLQYNEQFF; DNA: TGTGCCAGCAGTTTATTCGAGGGACTTCAATACAATGAGCAGTTCTTC
D: TRBD1; V: TRBV2; size: many; J: TRBJ2-6; length: 20; CDR3: CASRGRQGAAISSGANVLTF; DNA: TGTGCCAGCAGAGGCAGACAGGGGGCGGCCATTTCCTCTGGGGCCAACGTCCTGACTTTC
D: TRBD2; V: TRBV7-2; size: -; J: TRBJ2-7; length: 19; CDR3: CASSLVTGGGLAITYEQYF; DNA: TGTGCCAGCAGCTTAGTTACCGGGGGGGGACTAGCCATTACCTACGAGCAGTACTTC
D: TRBD1; V: TRBV11-2; size: many; J: TRBJ2-1; length: 14; CDR3: CASGDRVSYNEQFF; DNA: TGTGCCAGCGGAGACAGGGTTTCCTACAATGAGCAGTTCTTC
D: TRBD1; V: TRBV4-3; size: many; J: TRBJ2-3; length: 16; CDR3: CASSQVGTGGTDTQYF; DNA: TGCGCCAGCAGCCAAGTGGGGACAGGGGGCACAGATACGCAGTATTTT